This T cell receptor (beta chain) was identified in a study of blood T cell repertoires in COVID-19. Sequenced by immunoSEQ multiplex PCR; TCRdb stores in-frame clones only, minus some. Of about 200,000 clones in the sample, about 86% are singletons; the top ten hold 6% to 8%. About this clone: At one boundary the junction diverges from the germline segment, which might be a read error.

The age range of participants was about 18 to 89 years, with residence in fewer than 25 US areas. Germline CDR1 is SGHRS and CDR2 is YFSETQ. The CDR3 runs 15 residues. V is TRBV5-1 and J is TRBJ1-3; 9 bases are shared with TRBD1. Sequencing was carried out using PBMCs or T cells enriched from blood (not recorded which). The clonotype was recovered from a man aged 40-49 years who had recovered from COVID-19. The CDR3 DNA is TGCGCCAGCAGCCCCCTACCGGGACAGGGAAACCCCATATATTTT. Residues: CASSPLPGQGNPIYF.